The present entry profiles one TCR beta chain with its context. The junction and the germline gene differ at one end; a read error may be behind it. Method: immunoSEQ multiplex PCR; TCRdb's copy keeps in-frame clones and lacks some. The table has 450,000 to 500,000 clones, roughly 80% seen once. This sample is drawn from a study of shared clonotypes between healthy human individuals. CDR1 MNHNS and CDR2 SASEGT come from the germline V gene. This CDR3 contains 14 residues. The chain has TRBV6-1 and TRBJ2-4; 13 positions agree with TRBD2. Input material: PBMCs. The TCR was taken from a middle-aged woman in good health. Some clones in this sample may be carry-over from other donors' samples. CDR3 DNA: TGTGCCAGCAGTGCCGGTAGGGGACTAGCGGGAAACCACTTC. As protein: CASSAGRGLAGNHF.